The 8 T cell receptor beta chains reported below all come from one sample, sequenced in a study of cytomegalovirus exposure and HLA in healthy donors. PCR involved 60 Vbeta and 13 Jbeta primers. Profiling relied on immunoSEQ multiplex PCR, and the TCRdb table lists in-frame clones only, not all of them. Seen here are about 90,000 clones, 79% observed once, and the top ten hold 2.7%. Material for sequencing was PBMCs. The receptors derive from a man under 40 in good health and CMV-seronegative.

This chain connects TRBV18 to TRBJ2-5; D perhaps matches TRBD2 (5 bases). V lost 4 bases and J lost 2, with 8 bases in between. CDR3 length equals 13 residues. Germline lookup yields CDR1 KGHSH and CDR2 LQKENI. In DNA form, the CDR3 reads TGTGCCAGCTCACAGGGAGAGCAAGAGACCCAGTACTTC. Protein product: CASSQGEQETQYF.

The J gene is TRBJ1-1, the V gene TRBV7-9, with 9 bases aligning to TRBD1. CDR1 is SEHNR and CDR2 is FQNEAQ in the germline V gene (reference sequence). The CDR3 covers 15 residues. J lost 1 base, V lost 5 bases, and 5 bases had no gene match. The CDR3 nucleotides are TGTGCCAGCAGCAGCCGGGACAGGGCGAACACTGAAGCTTTCTTT. It specifies CASSSRDRANTEAFF.

The gene calls are TRBV4-1 and TRBJ2-7; 7 nucleotides align to TRBD1. CDR1 and CDR2 from the germline V gene are MGHRA and YSYEKL. With V trimmed by 1 base and J by 2 bases, 5 bases remained unmatched. This CDR3 comprises 15 residues. This CDR3 reads CASSQGLGQPYEQYF. The CDR3 DNA is TGCGCCAGCAGCCAAGGCCTGGGACAGCCCTACGAGCAGTACTTC.

The V gene is TRBV2, the J gene TRBJ2-1; TRBD1 might be the D (5 bases). CDR1 is SNHLY and CDR2 is FYNNEI in the germline V gene. The CDR3 has 15 amino acids. V gave up 4 bases and J gave up 1 base, with 11 bases separating them. The CDR3 spells CASSVQRGSYNEQFF. The DNA of the CDR3 is TGTGCCAGCAGTGTACAAAGGGGATCCTACAATGAGCAGTTCTTC.

The rearrangement links TRBV30 to TRBJ1-1; TRBD1 agrees at 8 bases. The V segment lost 3 bases and the J segment 6 bases; nucleotides outside the gene matches: 6. The germline V gene has CDR1 GTSNPN and CDR2 SVGIG (reference sequence). This CDR3 contains 13 residues. CDR3: CAWRGQVVAEAFF. CDR3 nucleotides: TGTGCCTGGAGGGGACAGGTCGTCGCTGAAGCTTTCTTT.

Only one count was recorded for this clone. The CDR3 DNA reads as TGTGCCAGCTCACCACCGCTCAGTCCCTTCTATGGCTACACCTTC. Translation: CASSPPLSPFYGYTF. V gene TRBV18 combines with J gene TRBJ1-2, with D unclear. Germline CDR1 KGHSH, CDR2 LQKENI. V gave up 0 bases and J gave up 4 bases, with 12 bases separating them. CDR3 size: 15 residues.

The chain combines TRBV7-8 with TRBJ1-1; possibly TRBD1 for D (6 bases). Germline assignment: CDR1 SGHVS and CDR2 FQNEAQ. Trimming took off 4 bases at V and 4 bases at J, with 25 bases between the two ends. The CDR3 spans 18 residues. CDR3 protein: CASSSGIGDSGESTEAFF. The CDR3 DNA reads TGTGCCAGCAGCTCAGGAATAGGAGATTCAGGGGAAAGCACTGAAGCTTTCTTT. The full variable domain, its missing parts supplied by reference TRBV7-8 and TRBJ1-1, is GAGVSQSPRYKVAKRGQDVALRCDPISGHVSLFWYQQALGQGPEFLTYFQNEAQLDKSGLPSDRFFAERPEGSVSTLKIQRTQQEDSAVYLCASSSGIGDSGESTEAFFGQGTRLTVV.

This chain uses TRBV30 with TRBJ1-2; 8 bases match TRBD1. Per the germline V gene, CDR1 is GTSNPN and CDR2 is SVGIG (reference sequence). The CDR3 is 13 amino acids. V lost 3 bases to trimming and J lost 2 bases; unmatched junction nucleotides: 2. DNA of the CDR3: TGTGCCTGGAGCAGGGGGCCCAACTATGGCTACACCTTC. Translated: CAWSRGPNYGYTF.